The rows below give T cell receptor beta chains drawn from one sample of a study of T cell responses to AZD1222 COVID-19 vaccine. This table comes from immunoSEQ multiplex PCR, and its TCRdb copy is limited to in-frame clones, with some not included. The sample records 110,000 or so clones, roughly 88% being singletons. Material: peripheral blood, obtained 28 days after the second AZD1222 dose. The receptors shown here come from an adult who received the AZD1222 COVID-19 vaccine. The CDR3 runs from the conserved cysteine through the conserved F or W. The order of the fields is V gene, D gene, J gene, clone size, CDR3 DNA, CDR3 protein. D genes are given only for firm matches. Size values are once, few and many counts, or a class for expanded clones, and some rows have none.

v_call: TRBV4-2; d_call: TRBD1; j_call: TRBJ2-7; clone_size: -; cdr3_nt: TGTGCCAGCAGCCAAGAGAGGACAGGGGGCTCCTACGAGCAGTACTTC; cdr3_aa: CASSQERTGGSYEQYF
v_call: TRBV7-2; d_call: -; j_call: TRBJ1-3; clone_size: -; cdr3_nt: TGTGCCAGCAGCTTAGCCCAGCCGATCTCTGGAAACACCATATATTTT; cdr3_aa: CASSLAQPISGNTIYF
v_call: TRBV11-2; d_call: TRBD1; j_call: TRBJ2-3; clone_size: -; cdr3_nt: TGTGCCAGCAGCTTGGGGACAGGGGTAGATACGCAGTATTTT; cdr3_aa: CASSLGTGVDTQYF
v_call: TRBV3-1/TRBV3-2; d_call: -; j_call: TRBJ2-7; clone_size: -; cdr3_nt: TGTGCCAGCAGCCAATCGAACTCGGGGGCGGAAGAGCAGTACTTC; cdr3_aa: CASSQSNSGAEEQYF
v_call: TRBV11-2; d_call: TRBD2; j_call: TRBJ2-1; clone_size: -; cdr3_nt: TGTGCCAGCAGCTTAACGGGGGGGCCGTACAATGAGCAGTTCTTC; cdr3_aa: CASSLTGGPYNEQFF
v_call: TRBV5-1; d_call: TRBD1; j_call: TRBJ2-6; clone_size: -; cdr3_nt: TGCGCCAGCAGCTCAGGGGGCACTGGGGCCAACGTCCTGACTTTC; cdr3_aa: CASSSGGTGANVLTF
v_call: TRBV6-5; d_call: -; j_call: TRBJ1-1; clone_size: -; cdr3_nt: TGTGCCAGCAGTCCAGATTTGTGGAACACTGAAGCTTTCTTT; cdr3_aa: CASSPDLWNTEAFF
v_call: TRBV6-2/TRBV6-3; d_call: TRBD2; j_call: TRBJ2-5; clone_size: -; cdr3_nt: TGTGCCAGCAGTACCAGAGCGGGGGGGCTGGCGGAGACCCAGTACTTC; cdr3_aa: CASSTRAGGLAETQYF
v_call: TRBV19; d_call: -; j_call: TRBJ1-5; clone_size: -; cdr3_nt: TGTGCCAGTAGTATCGTTCGGAATCAGCCCCAGCATTTT; cdr3_aa: CASSIVRNQPQHF
v_call: TRBV5-1; d_call: -; j_call: TRBJ1-4; clone_size: -; cdr3_nt: TGCGCCAGCAGCTTGGGTTGGGGTCATGATGAAAAACTGTTTTTT; cdr3_aa: CASSLGWGHDEKLFF
v_call: TRBV5-6; d_call: TRBD1; j_call: TRBJ2-7; clone_size: -; cdr3_nt: TGTGCCAGCAGCAAGGGACAGGGCGGCTACGAGCAGTACTTC; cdr3_aa: CASSKGQGGYEQYF
v_call: TRBV7-2; d_call: -; j_call: TRBJ1-1; clone_size: -; cdr3_nt: TGTGCCAGCAGCTCCGTCAGGGAAAACGGGAACACTGAAGCTTTCTTT; cdr3_aa: CASSSVRENGNTEAFF
v_call: TRBV28; d_call: -; j_call: TRBJ1-6; clone_size: -; cdr3_nt: TGTGCCACCACCCCCCCAGGGTTTAATTCACCCCTCCACTTT; cdr3_aa: CATTPPGFNSPLHF
v_call: TRBV12-3/TRBV12-4; d_call: -; j_call: TRBJ2-4; clone_size: once; cdr3_nt: TGTGCCAGCAGAGCGGACAGCATTCAGTACTTC; cdr3_aa: CASRADSIQYF
v_call: TRBV6-5; d_call: -; j_call: TRBJ1-5; clone_size: -; cdr3_nt: TGTGCCAGCAGTTTCGACAGATTCAATCAGCCCCAGCATTTT; cdr3_aa: CASSFDRFNQPQHF
v_call: TRBV5-8; d_call: -; j_call: TRBJ2-2; clone_size: -; cdr3_nt: TGTGCCAGCAGCTTAGACGGGACCCCGGCCACCGGGGAGCTGTTTTTT; cdr3_aa: CASSLDGTPATGELFF
v_call: TRBV28; d_call: TRBD1; j_call: TRBJ2-4; clone_size: -; cdr3_nt: TGTGCCAGCAGTTCCCCGACAGGGGAGGACCCCATTCAGTACTTC; cdr3_aa: CASSSPTGEDPIQYF
v_call: TRBV3-1/TRBV3-2; d_call: TRBD2; j_call: TRBJ2-3; clone_size: once; cdr3_nt: TGTGCCAGCAGCCAGGAGGGACTAGCGGGGCCCTTCACAGATACGCAGTATTTT; cdr3_aa: CASSQEGLAGPFTDTQYF
v_call: TRBV19; d_call: -; j_call: TRBJ1-6; clone_size: -; cdr3_nt: TGTGCCAGTAGTATAGTCGGGGATTCACCCCTCCACTTT; cdr3_aa: CASSIVGDSPLHF
v_call: TRBV5-1; d_call: TRBD2; j_call: TRBJ2-3; clone_size: once; cdr3_nt: TGCGCCAGCAGCTTGGCCCTAGCGGGAGGCACAGATACGCAGTATTTT; cdr3_aa: CASSLALAGGTDTQYF
v_call: TRBV19; d_call: -; j_call: TRBJ1-1; clone_size: once; cdr3_nt: TGTGCCAGTAGTATCCCTCCACGGGACCCCACTGAAGCTTTCTTT; cdr3_aa: CASSIPPRDPTEAFF
v_call: TRBV12-3/TRBV12-4; d_call: -; j_call: TRBJ2-1; clone_size: -; cdr3_nt: TGTGCCAGCAGCGAAAGCTCCTACAATGAGCAGTTCTTC; cdr3_aa: CASSESSYNEQFF
v_call: TRBV11-1; d_call: TRBD1; j_call: TRBJ1-1; clone_size: -; cdr3_nt: TGTGCCAGCAGCGTGACAGGGTCCACTGAAGCTTTCTTT; cdr3_aa: CASSVTGSTEAFF
v_call: TRBV18; d_call: -; j_call: TRBJ1-2; clone_size: -; cdr3_nt: TGTGCCAGCTCACCACGCACCGCCGGTGGCTACACCTTC; cdr3_aa: CASSPRTAGGYTF
v_call: TRBV4-3; d_call: -; j_call: TRBJ2-1; clone_size: -; cdr3_nt: TGCGCCAGCAGCCTACAGGGAGGTTCGTTCAATGAGCAGTTCTTC; cdr3_aa: CASSLQGGSFNEQFF
v_call: TRBV27; d_call: -; j_call: TRBJ1-5; clone_size: -; cdr3_nt: TGTGCCAGCAGTTTGGGGCTGGGGCAGCCCCAGCATTTT; cdr3_aa: CASSLGLGQPQHF
v_call: TRBV19; d_call: -; j_call: TRBJ1-4; clone_size: -; cdr3_nt: TGTGCCAGTAGCCGCCCCGGGAAAAATGAAAAACTGTTTTTT; cdr3_aa: CASSRPGKNEKLFF
v_call: TRBV18; d_call: -; j_call: TRBJ1-5; clone_size: once; cdr3_nt: TGTGCCAGCTCACCACAGGGTGGTAGCAATCAGCCCCAGCATTTT; cdr3_aa: CASSPQGGSNQPQHF
v_call: TRBV7-2; d_call: -; j_call: TRBJ2-7; clone_size: -; cdr3_nt: TGTGCCAGCAGCAGGATCTCCAGCTCCTACGAGCAGTACTTC; cdr3_aa: CASSRISSSYEQYF
v_call: TRBV7-9; d_call: TRBD1; j_call: TRBJ1-4; clone_size: -; cdr3_nt: TGTGCCAGCAGCTTATTACAGGGGCTGTTTTTT; cdr3_aa: CASSLLQGLFF
v_call: TRBV19; d_call: -; j_call: TRBJ1-2; clone_size: once; cdr3_nt: TGTGCCAGTAGCAACACACCAAAGCTTTATGGCTACACCTTC; cdr3_aa: CASSNTPKLYGYTF
v_call: TRBV13; d_call: TRBD2; j_call: TRBJ2-5; clone_size: few; cdr3_nt: TGTGCCAGCAGCTTAGCTAGCGGGGGGGCCGGTGAGACCCAGTACTTC; cdr3_aa: CASSLASGGAGETQYF
v_call: TRBV20-1; d_call: -; j_call: TRBJ2-7; clone_size: -; cdr3_nt: TGCAGCCTGGGGCTCTACGAGCAGTACTTC; cdr3_aa: CSLGLYEQYF
v_call: TRBV6-1; d_call: -; j_call: TRBJ1-5; clone_size: -; cdr3_nt: TGTGCCAGCAGTGAAGCGGCCAGTAGCAATCAGCCCCAGCATTTT; cdr3_aa: CASSEAASSNQPQHF
v_call: TRBV16; d_call: -; j_call: TRBJ1-1; clone_size: -; cdr3_nt: TGTGCCAGCAGTCCCTATCTGAACACTGAAGCTTTCTTT; cdr3_aa: CASSPYLNTEAFF
v_call: TRBV6-6; d_call: TRBD1; j_call: TRBJ1-1; clone_size: -; cdr3_nt: TGTGCCAGCAGTGGCGGACAGGTGAACACTGAAGCTTTCTTT; cdr3_aa: CASSGGQVNTEAFF
v_call: TRBV3-1/TRBV3-2; d_call: TRBD1; j_call: TRBJ1-6; clone_size: -; cdr3_nt: TGTGCCAGCAGCCTAAGACAGGGGCCCCTCCACTTT; cdr3_aa: CASSLRQGPLHF
v_call: TRBV9; d_call: -; j_call: TRBJ2-5; clone_size: -; cdr3_nt: TGTGCCAGCAGCGCGACAGTGGGAGAGACCCAGTACTTC; cdr3_aa: CASSATVGETQYF
v_call: TRBV18; d_call: -; j_call: TRBJ2-5; clone_size: -; cdr3_nt: TGTGCCAGCTCACTGACGAGGGGACAAGAGACCCAGTACTTC; cdr3_aa: CASSLTRGQETQYF
v_call: TRBV12-3/TRBV12-4; d_call: -; j_call: TRBJ1-4; clone_size: -; cdr3_nt: TGTGCCAGCAGTTTATGGAAGGGAGAAAAACTGTTTTTT; cdr3_aa: CASSLWKGEKLFF
v_call: TRBV19; d_call: TRBD1; j_call: TRBJ2-5; clone_size: -; cdr3_nt: TGTGCCAGTAGTCCAGGGACAGGGGGAGAGACCCAGTACTTC; cdr3_aa: CASSPGTGGETQYF